This is a list of T cell receptor beta chains from one sample in a study of shared clonotypes between healthy human individuals. The repertoire was sequenced with immunoSEQ multiplex PCR; TCRdb's copy has only in-frame clones and lacks some. This sample has roughly 2.5 million clones, with approximately 92% found just once. The specimen was naive CD4+ T cells sorted from blood. The receptors shown here come from a man in his late teens or twenties in good health. Both conserved end residues are part of each CDR3. D genes are given only for firm matches. Rows give clone size only sometimes, using once, few, many, or a class for an expanded clone.

clone_size	d_call	j_call	v_call	cdr3_nt	cdr3_aa
once	TRBD1	TRBJ1-4	TRBV5-1	TGCGCCAGCAGCTTGGAGGACAGGGTTAATGAAAAACTGTTTTTT	CASSLEDRVNEKLFF
NA	NA	TRBJ1-6	TRBV30	TGTGCCTGGAACCAAGGAGATAATTCACCCCTCCACTTT	CAWNQGDNSPLHF
NA	NA	TRBJ1-1	TRBV11-2	TGTGCCAGCAGCGCGAATGGGGGCACTGAAGCTTTCTTT	CASSANGGTEAFF
NA	TRBD1	TRBJ2-7	TRBV6-5	TGTGCCAGCAGTTCGACAGGGATCTACGAGCAGTACTTC	CASSSTGIYEQYF
NA	NA	TRBJ2-4	TRBV18	TGTGCCAGCTCACCACCGAGCGGGTCCCCAGATCGGACCAAAAACATTCAGTACTTC	CASSPPSGSPDRTKNIQYF
NA	NA	TRBJ1-2	TRBV28	TGTGCCAGCAGTTACAGAGCTAACTATGGCTACACCTTC	CASSYRANYGYTF
NA	NA	TRBJ1-5	TRBV28	TGTGCCAGCAAAGGGGATCAGCCCCAGCATTTT	CASKGDQPQHF
NA	TRBD1	TRBJ1-2	TRBV7-2	TGTGCCAGCAGCTTGGTGGGACAGAGGCTCCATGGCTACACCTTC	CASSLVGQRLHGYTF
NA	NA	TRBJ2-2	TRBV13	TGTGCCAGCAGCTTAGTCGGCACCGGGGAGCTGTTTTTT	CASSLVGTGELFF
NA	NA	TRBJ1-2	TRBV30	TGTGCCTGGAGTGTATCCCCGTCGGGCTACACCTTC	CAWSVSPSGYTF
NA	NA	TRBJ2-3	TRBV19	TGTGCCAGTAGTATAGGTGGAGTTAAAGATACGCAGTATTTT	CASSIGGVKDTQYF
once	TRBD2	TRBJ2-3	TRBV2	TGTGCCAGCAAAACTAGCGGGAGAACAGATACGCAGTATTTT	CASKTSGRTDTQYF
once	NA	TRBJ1-1	TRBV6-6	TGTGCCAGCCGGAGGTCCACTGAAGCTTTCTTT	CASRRSTEAFF
NA	NA	TRBJ2-7	TRBV19	TGTGCCAGTAGTCGGGGCAGGGACTACGAGCAGTACTTC	CASSRGRDYEQYF
NA	TRBD2	TRBJ2-1	TRBV11-2	TGTGCCAGCAGCTCCCCGGGTCTAGCGGGAGGGCACAAGTTCTTC	CASSSPGLAGGHKFF
NA	TRBD1	TRBJ1-1	TRBV29-1	TGCAGCGTTGAAAAAGGGCTAGACAGGGGGCGGGACACTGAAGCTTTCTTT	CSVEKGLDRGRDTEAFF
NA	NA	TRBJ1-1	TRBV6-5	TGTGCCAGCAGTCAGAGAGACAGGATGAAAGCTTTCTTT	CASSQRDRMKAFF
few	TRBD1	TRBJ1-4	TRBV4-1	TGCGCCAGCAGCCAGGGACAGGGGTATGAAAAACTGTTTTTT	CASSQGQGYEKLFF
NA	NA	TRBJ1-6	TRBV11-2	TGTGCCAGCAGCCCACTCGGGGGGCGCAGAGGTGGTTCACCCCTCCACTTT	CASSPLGGRRGGSPLHF
few	NA	TRBJ1-1	TRBV30	TGTGCCTGGAGTAGGACACCTAACACTGAAGCTTTCTTT	CAWSRTPNTEAFF
NA	NA	TRBJ1-5	TRBV10-3	TGTGCCATCAGCCCTTCAGGGGACAATCAGCCCCAGCATTTT	CAISPSGDNQPQHF
NA	NA	TRBJ2-7	TRBV20-1	TGCAGTGCGATACAGGCGTACGAGCAGTACTTC	CSAIQAYEQYF
NA	NA	TRBJ1-5	TRBV18	TGTGCCAGCTCACCACCGCGGGTTCGGCAGTTCGAGGCCCAGCATTTT	CASSPPRVRQFEAQHF
NA	NA	TRBJ1-5	TRBV6-5	TGTGCCAGCAGTTCCTCAGGGGGCAATCAGCCCCAGCATTTT	CASSSSGGNQPQHF
NA	NA	TRBJ2-1	TRBV4-3	TGCGCCAGCAGCCAAGGGGGAGTAACGTCCGCCTACAATGAGCAGTTCTTC	CASSQGGVTSAYNEQFF
NA	NA	TRBJ2-5	TRBV5-1	TGCGCCAGCAGCTTGGCGGGTAGCCGAGAGACCCAGTACTTC	CASSLAGSRETQYF
NA	NA	TRBJ2-5	TRBV12-2	TGTGCAAGTCGCCCCCTAGCGGGAGGGGGACAAGAGACCCAGTACTTC	CASRPLAGGGQETQYF
NA	TRBD2	TRBJ2-7	TRBV4-1	TGCGCCAGCAGCCACGGGGGGCCTAGCGGGACCTACGAGCAGTACTTC	CASSHGGPSGTYEQYF
few	TRBD1	TRBJ1-2	TRBV7-9	TGTGCCAGCAGCGTGTCGACAGGGACGGTAATGATGGGCTACACCTTC	CASSVSTGTVMMGYTF
NA	TRBD2	TRBJ2-3	TRBV9	TGTGCCAGCAGCCCCCGGACTAGCGGGAGTCCCACAGATACGCAGTATTTT	CASSPRTSGSPTDTQYF
NA	NA	TRBJ1-5	TRBV12-5	TGTGCTAGTGCCACCACCCAAGGGGGAGTATATAGCAATCAGCCCCAGCATTTT	CASATTQGGVYSNQPQHF
NA	NA	TRBJ1-5	TRBV19	TGTGCCAGTAGAGACAAAGGCAATCAGCCCCAGCATTTT	CASRDKGNQPQHF
NA	NA	TRBJ1-4	TRBV30	TGTGCCTGGAGCCTGGGACCAACTAATGAAAAACTGTTTTTT	CAWSLGPTNEKLFF
NA	NA	TRBJ1-4	TRBV28	TGTGCCAGCAGCTCCGGAGGTCTCGCGCCGTGGGAAAAACTGTTTTTT	CASSSGGLAPWEKLFF
NA	NA	TRBJ1-6	TRBV30	TGTGCCTGGAGAGCCGGGCCTATTAATTCACCCCTCCACTTT	CAWRAGPINSPLHF
NA	NA	TRBJ1-6	TRBV14	TGTGCCAGCAGCCCGGGAGGGGTGGGATCACCCCTCCACTTT	CASSPGGVGSPLHF
once	NA	TRBJ1-4	TRBV7-8	TGTGCCAGCAGCTTAGCATGGGGGGTTAATGAAAAACTGTTTTTT	CASSLAWGVNEKLFF
NA	NA	TRBJ1-1	TRBV6-1	TGTGCCAGCAGTGAACGTCGGCAGGCGGATAACACTGAAGCTTTCTTT	CASSERRQADNTEAFF
NA	TRBD2	TRBJ2-7	TRBV5-1	TGCGCCAGCAGCTTGGCGGGAGGTGAGGTTGGCGAGCAGTACTTC	CASSLAGGEVGEQYF
NA	TRBD1	TRBJ2-1	TRBV28	TGTGCCAGCAGCAGGGACAGCCGGAGTGAGCAGTTCTTC	CASSRDSRSEQFF
NA	NA	TRBJ2-7	TRBV5-4	TGTGCCAGCAGCTCCGACAGGTATTACGAGCAGTACTTC	CASSSDRYYEQYF
NA	NA	TRBJ1-2	TRBV2	TGTGCCAGCAGTGACAGCTATTCCTATGGCTACACCTTC	CASSDSYSYGYTF
once	TRBD2	TRBJ2-3	TRBV5-1	TGCGCCAGCAGCCCCAGGACTAGCGGGATTTTCACAGATACGCAGTATTTT	CASSPRTSGIFTDTQYF
once	TRBD2	TRBJ2-5	TRBV30	TGTGCCTGGAGTGTTACAAGCGGGAGAAAGGTGCAGTACTTC	CAWSVTSGRKVQYF
NA	TRBD1	TRBJ1-1	TRBV7-2	TGTGCCAGCAGCCCCGGGACAGGTGGCACTGAAGCTTTCTTT	CASSPGTGGTEAFF
NA	NA	TRBJ1-1	TRBV7-9	TGTGCCAGCAGCTTAGGGCAGGGTCAAGCTTTCTTT	CASSLGQGQAFF
NA	NA	TRBJ2-1	TRBV19	TGTGCCAGTAGTATCCCGAGCGGGCCCTCCTACAATGAGCAGTTCTTC	CASSIPSGPSYNEQFF
NA	NA	TRBJ2-5	TRBV7-2	TGTGCCAGCAGCTTAGTTGGGGGCCTCCAAGAGACCCAGTACTTC	CASSLVGGLQETQYF
NA	NA	TRBJ2-2	TRBV19	TGTGCCAGTAGTAGGTCTAGGGGAGCGAACACCGGGGAGCTGTTTTTT	CASSRSRGANTGELFF
NA	TRBD1	TRBJ2-7	TRBV5-1	TGCGCCAGCACCCACGGCGGACAGGGTACCTACGAGCAGTACTTC	CASTHGGQGTYEQYF
NA	NA	TRBJ1-1	TRBV6-5	TGTGCCAGCAGTTACTCGAGCATGAACACTGAAGCTTTCTTT	CASSYSSMNTEAFF
NA	TRBD2	TRBJ2-7	TRBV11-2	TGTGCCAGCAGCTATACTAGCGGATCCTACGAGCAGTACTTC	CASSYTSGSYEQYF
NA	NA	TRBJ2-6	TRBV19	TGTGCCAGTGGACCATCACCAAGGGGATCTGGGGCCAACGTCCTGACTTTC	CASGPSPRGSGANVLTF